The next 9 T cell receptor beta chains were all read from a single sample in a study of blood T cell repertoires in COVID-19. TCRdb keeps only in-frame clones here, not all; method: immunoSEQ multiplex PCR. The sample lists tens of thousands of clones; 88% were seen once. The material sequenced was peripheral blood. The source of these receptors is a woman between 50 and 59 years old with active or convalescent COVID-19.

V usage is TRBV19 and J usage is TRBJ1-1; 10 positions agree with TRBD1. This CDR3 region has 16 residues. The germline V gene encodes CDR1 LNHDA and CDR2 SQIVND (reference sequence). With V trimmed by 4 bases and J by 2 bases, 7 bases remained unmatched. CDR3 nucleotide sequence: TGTGCCAGTAGTAAGGGGACAGGGGACAGAAACACTGAAGCTTTCTTT. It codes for CASSKGTGDRNTEAFF. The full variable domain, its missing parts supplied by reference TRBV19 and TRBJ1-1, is DGGITQSPKYLFRKEGQNVTLSCEQNLNHDAMYWYRQDPGQGLRLIYYSQIVNDFQKGDIAEGYSVSREKKESFPLTVTSAQKNPTAFYLCASSKGTGDRNTEAFFGQGTRLTVV.

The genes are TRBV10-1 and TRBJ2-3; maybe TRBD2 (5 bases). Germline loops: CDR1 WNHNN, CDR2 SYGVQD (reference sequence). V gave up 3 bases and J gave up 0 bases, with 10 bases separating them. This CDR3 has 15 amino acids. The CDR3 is CASSDGSGSTDTQYF. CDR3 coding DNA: TGCGCCAGCAGTGACGGCTCGGGAAGCACAGATACGCAGTATTTT.

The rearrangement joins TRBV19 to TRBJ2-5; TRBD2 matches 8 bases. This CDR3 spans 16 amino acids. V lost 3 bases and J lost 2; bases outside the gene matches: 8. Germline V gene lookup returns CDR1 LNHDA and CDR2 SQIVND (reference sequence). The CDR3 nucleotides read TGTGCCAGTAGTATCGGGGGACTAGGCGATCAAGAGACCCAGTACTTC. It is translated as CASSIGGLGDQETQYF.

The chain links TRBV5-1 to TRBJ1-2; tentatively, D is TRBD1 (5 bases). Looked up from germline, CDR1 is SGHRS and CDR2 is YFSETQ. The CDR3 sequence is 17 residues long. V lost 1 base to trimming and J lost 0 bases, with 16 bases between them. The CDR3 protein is CASSLWARVEANYGYTF. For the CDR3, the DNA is TGCGCCAGCAGCTTGTGGGCCAGGGTGGAAGCTAACTATGGCTACACCTTC.

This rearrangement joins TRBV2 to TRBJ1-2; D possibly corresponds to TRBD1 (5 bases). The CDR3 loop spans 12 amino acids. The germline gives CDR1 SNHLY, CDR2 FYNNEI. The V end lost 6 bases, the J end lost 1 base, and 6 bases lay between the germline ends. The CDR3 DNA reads TGTGCCAGCAGAGGGGATAACTATGGCTACACCTTC. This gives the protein CASRGDNYGYTF.

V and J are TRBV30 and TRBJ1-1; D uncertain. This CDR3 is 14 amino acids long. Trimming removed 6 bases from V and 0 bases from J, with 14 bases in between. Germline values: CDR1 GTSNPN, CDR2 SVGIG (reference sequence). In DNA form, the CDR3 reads TGTGCCTGCCCCTCAGGAGGGATGAACACTGAAGCTTTCTTT. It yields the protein CACPSGGMNTEAFF. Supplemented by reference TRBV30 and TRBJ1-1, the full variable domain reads SQTIHQWPATLVQPVGSPLSLECTVEGTSNPNLYWYRQAAGRGLQLLFYSVGIGQISSEVPQNLSASRPQDRQFILSSKKLLLSDSGFYLCACPSGGMNTEAFFGQGTRLTVV.

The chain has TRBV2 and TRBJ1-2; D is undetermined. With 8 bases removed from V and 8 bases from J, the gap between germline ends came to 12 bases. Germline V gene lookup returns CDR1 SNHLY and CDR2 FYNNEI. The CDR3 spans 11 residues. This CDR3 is CASFYLGGYTF. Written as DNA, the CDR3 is TGTGCCAGCTTTTATCTCGGGGGCTACACCTTC.

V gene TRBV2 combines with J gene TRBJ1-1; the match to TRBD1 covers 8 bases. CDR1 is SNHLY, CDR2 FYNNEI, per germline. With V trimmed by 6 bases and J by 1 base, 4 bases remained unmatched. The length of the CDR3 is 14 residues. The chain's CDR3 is CASRDRVGNTEAFF. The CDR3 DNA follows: TGTGCCAGCAGGGACAGGGTGGGGAACACTGAAGCTTTCTTT.

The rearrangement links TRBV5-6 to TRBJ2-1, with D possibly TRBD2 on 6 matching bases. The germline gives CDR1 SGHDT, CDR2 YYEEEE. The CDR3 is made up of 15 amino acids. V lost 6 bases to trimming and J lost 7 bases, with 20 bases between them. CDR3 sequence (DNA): TGTGCCAGCACCCCTCGTCCGGGAGAAACTAATGAGCAGTTCTTC. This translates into CASTPRPGETNEQFF. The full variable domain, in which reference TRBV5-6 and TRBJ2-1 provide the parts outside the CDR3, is DAGVTQSPTHLIKTRGQQVTLRCSPKSGHDTVSWYQQALGQGPQFIFQYYEEEERQRGNFPDRFSGHQFPNYSSELNVNALLLGDSALYLCASTPRPGETNEQFFGPGTRLTVL.